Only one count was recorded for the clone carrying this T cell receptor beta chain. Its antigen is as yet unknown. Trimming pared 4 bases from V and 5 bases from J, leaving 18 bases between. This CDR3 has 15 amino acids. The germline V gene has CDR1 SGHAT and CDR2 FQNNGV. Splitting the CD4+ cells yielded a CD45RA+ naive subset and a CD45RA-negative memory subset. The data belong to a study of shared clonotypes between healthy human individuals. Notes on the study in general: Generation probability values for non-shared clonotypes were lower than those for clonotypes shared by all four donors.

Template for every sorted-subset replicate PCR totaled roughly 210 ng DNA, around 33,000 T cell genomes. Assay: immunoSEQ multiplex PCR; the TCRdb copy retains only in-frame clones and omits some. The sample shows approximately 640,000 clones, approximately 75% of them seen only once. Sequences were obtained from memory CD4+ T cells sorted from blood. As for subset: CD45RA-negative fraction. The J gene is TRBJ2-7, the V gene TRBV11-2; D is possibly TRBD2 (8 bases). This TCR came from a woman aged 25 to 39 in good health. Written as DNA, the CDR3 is TGTGCCAGCAGCTATAGCGGGACAGAGTATAACGAGCAGTACTTC. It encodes CASSYSGTEYNEQYF.